Presented here are 23 T cell receptor beta chains from one specimen sequenced in a study of beta chain features in type 1 diabetes. Sequencing targeted expressed TCRB transcripts, as all isolated RNA had been reverse transcribed. Libraries were prepared by immunoSEQ multiplex PCR; TCRdb keeps only in-frame clonotypes and omits some of them. The table includes under 900,000 clones, roughly 15% detected once. The sample comprised naive CD4+ T cells from blood. The receptors derive from a woman under 30 in good health.

The sample holds a few counts of this clone. The chain uses TRBV9 and TRBJ1-1; TRBD1 is a possible D gene (6 bases). The CDR3 sequence is 14 residues long. The germline gives CDR1 SGDLS, CDR2 YYNGEE. V lost 1 base, J lost 8 bases, and 15 bases lay in between. Here the CDR3 DNA reads TGTGCCAGCAGCGTACATTCAGGGGCCGACGAAGCTTTCTTT. Protein sequence: CASSVHSGADEAFF.

V gene TRBV10-3 combines with J gene TRBJ1-1; D is unresolved. Looked up from germline, CDR1 is ENHRY and CDR2 is SYGVKD. The CDR3 length is 15 residues. Trimming left V 3 bases short and J 6 bases short, with 17 bases between. The CDR3 spells CAISDEGRVGAEAFF. The DNA of the CDR3 is TGTGCCATCAGTGATGAGGGAAGGGTCGGGGCTGAAGCTTTCTTT.

This sequence joins TRBV7-9 and TRBJ2-3, with 16 nucleotides matching TRBD2. Germline CDR1 reads SEHNR; CDR2 reads FQNEAQ (reference sequence). Unmatched junction bases numbered 7, after V lost 5 bases and J lost 8 bases. The length of the CDR3 is 16 residues. The CDR3 region has the DNA TGTGCCAGCAGCCGTGCCGGGACTAGCGGGAGGGCTACGCAGTATTTT. Its translation: CASSRAGTSGRATQYF. Variable domain in full (rest from reference TRBV7-9 and TRBJ2-3): DTGVSQNPRHKITKRGQNVTFRCDPISEHNRLYWYRQTLGQGPEFLTYFQNEAQLEKSRLLSDRFSAERPKGSFSTLEIQRTEQGDSAMYLCASSRAGTSGRATQYFGPGTRLTVL.

This clone has only a few counts. The chain combines TRBV7-2 with TRBJ2-6; tentative D call: TRBD2 (5 bases). V lost 1 base, J lost 3 bases, and 10 bases lay in between. The CDR3 is made up of 16 amino acids. Germline V CDR1 and CDR2: SGHTA, FQGNSA. The CDR3 DNA follows: TGTGCCAGCAGCTTAGTTTCCGCGGGTGGGGCCAACGTCCTGACTTTC. Translating it yields CASSLVSAGGANVLTF.

The rearrangement uses TRBV6-5 and TRBJ2-7, with a weak D call TRBD2 (6 bases). Germline V lookup: CDR1 MNHEY, CDR2 SVGAGI. The CDR3 consists of 15 residues. V was shortened by 5 bases and J by 3 bases, with 17 bases between the two germline ends. The DNA for the CDR3 is TGTGCCAGCAGTACCCCCGGGACTGGCAACTACGAGCAGTACTTC. Its protein is CASSTPGTGNYEQYF.

The J gene is TRBJ1-3, the V gene TRBV6-6, with D perhaps TRBD1 (5 bases). CDR1 and CDR2 (germline): MNHNY, SVGAGI (reference sequence). The CDR3 consists of 15 residues. The V end was cut by 5 bases, the J end by 3 bases, with 14 bases between. CDR3 nucleotides: TGTGCCAGCAGTCCACAGGTTCTGGGTGGAAACACCATATATTTT. It is translated as CASSPQVLGGNTIYF.

Only a few counts were recorded for this clone. The rearrangement uses TRBV7-3 and TRBJ2-7; D remains unclear. The CDR3 consists of 12 residues. Germline loops: CDR1 SGHTA, CDR2 FQGTGA. V was pared by 0 bases and J by 0 bases, with 0 bases between. The CDR3 DNA reads TGTGCCAGCAGCTTAACCTCCTACGAGCAGTACTTC. Translation gives CASSLTSYEQYF.

This clone was counted only a few times. Additional DNA sequences in this sample encode the identical CDR3. The chain recombines TRBV9 with TRBJ2-3; D unclear. Looked up from germline, CDR1 is SGDLS and CDR2 is YYNGEE. V was pared by 0 bases and J by 6 bases, with 5 bases between. The CDR3 runs 12 residues. For the CDR3, the DNA is TGTGCCAGCAGCGTAGCCTCTGATACGCAGTATTTT. Translation gives CASSVASDTQYF.

This clone was observed a few times. The rearrangement joins TRBV7-2 to TRBJ2-1; D remains unclear. Looked up from germline, CDR1 is SGHTA and CDR2 is FQGNSA. Trimming cost V 5 bases and J 5 bases, with 13 bases left between them. The CDR3 is 14 residues long. The CDR3 is CASSPRARNNEQFF. In DNA, the CDR3 is TGTGCCAGCAGCCCACGAGCCAGGAACAATGAGCAGTTCTTC.

This clone turned up a few times. The rearrangement uses TRBV7-9 and TRBJ1-3, with D perhaps TRBD1 (6 bases). V gave up 5 bases and J gave up 2 bases, with 13 bases separating them. The germline CDR1 and CDR2 sequences are SEHNR and FQNEAQ (reference sequence). CDR3 length: 15 residues. CDR3 amino acids: CASSMSTGTGNTIYF. The DNA for the CDR3 is TGTGCCAGCAGCATGTCCACAGGGACTGGAAACACCATATATTTT. Full variable domain (remainder filled in from reference TRBV7-9 and TRBJ1-3): DTGVSQNPRHKITKRGQNVTFRCDPISEHNRLYWYRQTLGQGPEFLTYFQNEAQLEKSRLLSDRFSAERPKGSFSTLEIQRTEQGDSAMYLCASSMSTGTGNTIYFGEGSWLTVV.

This clone turned up a few times. Distinct nucleotide sequences in the sample also encode this CDR3. CDR3 coding DNA: TGTGCCAGCAGCTCAGGGGAAGAGACCCAGTACTTC. This codes for CASSSGEETQYF. V usage is TRBV7-9 and J usage is TRBJ2-5; D is perhaps TRBD1 (6 bases). This CDR3 comprises 12 residues. V was pared by 4 bases and J by 3 bases, with 6 bases between. From germline, CDR1 is SEHNR and CDR2 FQNEAQ (reference sequence). The variable domain in full, completed from reference TRBV7-9 and TRBJ2-5, reads DTGVSQNPRHKITKRGQNVTFRCDPISEHNRLYWYRQTLGQGPEFLTYFQNEAQLEKSRLLSDRFSAERPKGSFSTLEIQRTEQGDSAMYLCASSSGEETQYFGPGTRLLVL.

The rearrangement links TRBV28 to TRBJ2-3; 10 bases line up with TRBD2. This CDR3 has 14 amino acids. The ends lost 1 base at V and 7 bases at J; junction bases unmatched: 2. Germline loops: CDR1 MDHEN, CDR2 SYDVKM. The CDR3 here is CASSLSSGGNTQYF. The CDR3 region has the DNA TGTGCCAGCAGTTTATCTAGCGGGGGAAATACGCAGTATTTT.

This clone was observed a few times. Here the CDR3 reads CASSIVAGKNIQYF. Written as DNA, the CDR3 is TGTGCCAGCAGCATAGTAGCGGGAAAGAACATTCAGTACTTC. The chain couples TRBV7-2 to TRBJ2-4; TRBD2 matches 8 bases. CDR3 length: 14 residues. The trim removed 5 bases at V and 7 bases at J, leaving 7 bases unmatched. Germline V gives CDR1 SGHTA, CDR2 FQGNSA. The whole variable domain, filled in from reference TRBV7-2 and TRBJ2-4, reads GAGVSQSPSNKVTEKGKDVELRCDPISGHTALYWYRQSLGQGLEFLIYFQGNSAPDKSGLPSDRFSAERTGGSVSTLTIQRTQQEDSAVYLCASSIVAGKNIQYFGAGTRLSVL.

CDR3 nucleotide sequence: TGTGCCAGCAGCTTTCGACTAGGGGCGGCCAATGAGCAGTTCTTC. Residues: CASSFRLGAANEQFF. J is TRBJ2-1 and V is TRBV5-6; possible D gene TRBD2, 6 bases. Trimming took 2 bases from V and 6 from J, leaving 15 bases between them. Germline CDR1 SGHDT, CDR2 YYEEEE. There are 15 residues in the CDR3.

This clone was seen a few times. The J gene is TRBJ1-1, the V gene TRBV2; 7 nucleotides agree with TRBD1. This CDR3 spans 16 amino acids. With 10 bases clipped from V and 1 base from J, the junction kept 15 bases outside the gene matches. Per germline, CDR1 SNHLY and CDR2 FYNNEI. CDR3: CATARPATGENTEAFF. As DNA, the CDR3 is TGTGCCACCGCGAGACCCGCAACAGGGGAGAACACTGAAGCTTTCTTT. Using reference TRBV2 and TRBJ1-1 for the parts outside the CDR3, the full variable domain is EPEVTQTPSHQVTQMGQEVILRCVPISNHLYFYWYRQILGQKVEFLVSFYNNEISEKSEIFDDQFSVERPDGSNFTLKIRSTKLEDSAMYFCATARPATGENTEAFFGQGTRLTVV.

This clone was seen a handful of times. This chain connects TRBV6-5 to TRBJ2-7, with D possibly being TRBD1 (5 bases). The CDR3 is made up of 15 amino acids. Germline V gene data show CDR1 as MNHEY and CDR2 as SVGAGI. V lost 0 bases and J lost 2, with 11 bases in between. CDR3 sequence (DNA): TGTGCCAGCAGTTACTCGAGTCAGGGAACCTACGAGCAGTACTTC. Encoded protein: CASSYSSQGTYEQYF.

V is TRBV2 and J is TRBJ2-7; 11 bases are shared with TRBD2. With 10 bases clipped from V and 5 bases from J, the junction kept 7 bases outside the gene matches. Per germline, CDR1 SNHLY and CDR2 FYNNEI. The CDR3 length is 13 residues. The CDR3 nucleotides read TGTGCCACCAATAAGGGACTAGCGGACGAGCAGTACTTC. Protein product: CATNKGLADEQYF.

This clone was found many times. The chain carries TRBV10-3 and TRBJ2-1, with 9 bases that match TRBD2. Looked up from germline, CDR1 is ENHRY and CDR2 is SYGVKD. The length of the CDR3 is 16 residues. The junction had 10 bases not matched to a gene; V was cut back by 4 bases and J by 6 bases. The CDR3 reads CAISAKGGRAFNEQFF. CDR3 nucleotide sequence: TGTGCCATCAGTGCGAAGGGCGGGAGGGCCTTCAATGAGCAGTTCTTC.

This clone was counted between two and nine times. The chain links TRBV4-3 to TRBJ2-2; tentative D call: TRBD1 (6 bases). The CDR3 length is 16 residues. The V gene lost 0 bases and the J gene lost 4 bases, with 12 bases spanning the gap. Germline V gene sequence: CDR1 LGHNA, CDR2 YSLEER. This CDR3 reads CASSQELGRGTGELFF. The CDR3 DNA reads TGCGCCAGCAGCCAAGAGTTAGGCAGGGGCACCGGGGAGCTGTTTTTT.

This clone has more than one count but fewer than ten. The same CDR3 can be traced to other DNA sequences in this sample. The chain combines TRBV29-1 with TRBJ1-1; D is unclear. Germline-derived CDR1 and CDR2 are SQVTM and ANQGSEA. V was cut by 3 bases and J by 0 bases, with 8 bases left in between. The CDR3 is 13 amino acids. The CDR3 bases are TGCAGCGTTGAGGGCCAGATGAACACTGAAGCTTTCTTT. It translates to CSVEGQMNTEAFF.

V gene TRBV6-6 combines with J gene TRBJ1-1; 8 bases agree with TRBD1. With V trimmed by 5 bases and J by 4 bases, 6 bases remained unmatched. Germline loops: CDR1 MNHNY, CDR2 SVGAGI (reference sequence). This CDR3 spans 14 amino acids. The CDR3 is CASSPGGSSTEAFF. DNA for the CDR3: TGTGCCAGCAGTCCAGGGGGCTCGAGCACTGAAGCTTTCTTT.

As concerns this clone: Mismatch with germline at one junction end may stem from a read error. The rearrangement uses TRBV5-4 and TRBJ1-2; D uncertain. Germline CDR1 is SGHNT and CDR2 is YYREEE (reference sequence). The CDR3 has 13 residues. Here the CDR3 reads CASSREPYYGYTF. DNA for the CDR3: TGTGCCAGCAGCCGCGAGCCCTACTACGGCTACACCTTC.

This clone was seen only a few times. The chain couples TRBV9 to TRBJ2-2; weak D call: TRBD1 (5 bases). Trimming took off 0 bases at V and 7 bases at J, with 7 bases between the two ends. This CDR3 is 13 amino acids long. Per the germline V gene, CDR1 is SGDLS and CDR2 is YYNGEE. The CDR3 DNA reads TGTGCCAGCAGCGTAGTAGGGGTCGGGGAGCTGTTTTTT. This translates into CASSVVGVGELFF.